This TCR beta chain came from a study of CD8 T cells in ankylosing spondylitis. V was trimmed by 6 bases and J by 9 bases, leaving 9 bases between them. The length of the CDR3 is 11 residues. Notes on the study in general: Matched ankylosing spondylitis synovial fluid reportedly showed significant enrichment of disease-linked clones. The study identified a TCR beta motif of roughly eight highly homologous variants that appeared characteristic of ankylosing spondylitis blood.

This clonotype was detected ten times or more. Its antigen is unidentified. Making the TCR beta libraries involved quantitative 5'-RACE with molecular barcodes. TCRdb processed the 5' RACE reads anew with MiXCR; each CDR3 protein has one entry. The sample lists roughly 490,000 distinct CDR3 sequences, less than 6% seen once, with roughly 3.5% in the top ten. The sample taken for sequencing was blood, either unsorted or a sorted T cell fraction (not recorded which). The source of this sequence is a male donor with ankylosing spondylitis. This chain uses TRBV12-3 or TRBV12-4 with TRBJ2-1; no clear D gene. CDR3 nucleotides: TGTGCCAGCAGCTCTAGTGCTGAGCAGTTCTTC. Translating it yields CASSSSAEQFF.